Listed below are T cell receptor beta chains from one sample, sequenced in a study of cytomegalovirus exposure and HLA in healthy donors. Method: immunoSEQ multiplex PCR; TCRdb's copy keeps in-frame clones and lacks some. The sample lists some 110,000 clones, around 79% seen once, with 5.8% in the top ten. The material sequenced was PBMCs. The source is a man in his 60s in good health and CMV-seropositive. The CDR3 runs from the conserved cysteine through the conserved F or W. The order of the fields is clone size, V gene, D gene, J gene, CDR3 DNA, CDR3 protein. A D gene is named only where the DNA matches it firmly. Expanded clones get a size class; other rows say once, few or many, or leave the size out.

clone size: .
V gene: TRBV6-5
D gene: .
J gene: TRBJ1-1
CDR3 DNA: TGTGCCAGCAGCCATCAGGCGAACACTGAAGCTTTCTTT
CDR3 protein: CASSHQANTEAFF

clone size: .
V gene: TRBV19
D gene: .
J gene: TRBJ1-5
CDR3 DNA: TGTGCCAGTAGTATACAGAGGGATCAGCCCCAGCATTTT
CDR3 protein: CASSIQRDQPQHF

clone size: few
V gene: TRBV5-1
D gene: .
J gene: TRBJ1-1
CDR3 DNA: TGCGCCAGCAGCTTGGACAGTACGAACACTGAAGCTTTCTTT
CDR3 protein: CASSLDSTNTEAFF

clone size: .
V gene: TRBV2
D gene: .
J gene: TRBJ2-7
CDR3 DNA: TGTGCCAGCAGACTAGGATTGAGGGAGCAGTACTTC
CDR3 protein: CASRLGLREQYF

clone size: .
V gene: TRBV11-2
D gene: TRBD2
J gene: TRBJ2-7
CDR3 DNA: TGTGCCAGCAGCTCCCTAGCGGGGGGGACCCCGTCCTACGAGCAGTACTTC
CDR3 protein: CASSSLAGGTPSYEQYF

clone size: .
V gene: TRBV6-5
D gene: TRBD1
J gene: TRBJ1-2
CDR3 DNA: TGTGCCAGCGGCAGGGGGCGCGACTATGGCTACACCTTC
CDR3 protein: CASGRGRDYGYTF

clone size: .
V gene: TRBV6-5
D gene: .
J gene: TRBJ2-7
CDR3 DNA: TGTGCCAGCAAGAGAACAGGGCCCTACGAGCAGTACTTC
CDR3 protein: CASKRTGPYEQYF

clone size: .
V gene: TRBV6-5
D gene: TRBD1
J gene: TRBJ2-7
CDR3 DNA: TGTGCCAGCAACCTAACAGGGGGCGCGACCTACGAGCAGTACTTC
CDR3 protein: CASNLTGGATYEQYF

clone size: .
V gene: TRBV19
D gene: TRBD1
J gene: TRBJ1-4
CDR3 DNA: TGTGCCAGTGGGGCAGACAGGGCGAATACAAAACTGTTTTTT
CDR3 protein: CASGADRANTKLFF

clone size: .
V gene: TRBV19
D gene: TRBD1
J gene: TRBJ1-1
CDR3 DNA: TGTGCCATCCGGACAGGGGGCTTAACTGAAGCTTTCTTT
CDR3 protein: CAIRTGGLTEAFF

clone size: .
V gene: TRBV5-4
D gene: TRBD1
J gene: TRBJ2-7
CDR3 DNA: TGTGCCAGCAGCCTGGGACAGGGGGCTTTCTACGAGCAGTACTTC
CDR3 protein: CASSLGQGAFYEQYF

clone size: .
V gene: TRBV5-1
D gene: .
J gene: TRBJ2-5
CDR3 DNA: TGCGCCAGCAGCTCAGTCCCACCCCAAGAGACCCAGTACTTC
CDR3 protein: CASSSVPPQETQYF

clone size: .
V gene: TRBV20-1
D gene: TRBD2
J gene: TRBJ2-7
CDR3 DNA: TGCAGTGCTAGAGAGCGGGGGGGCGAGTACTTC
CDR3 protein: CSARERGGEYF

clone size: .
V gene: TRBV10-3
D gene: .
J gene: TRBJ2-2
CDR3 DNA: TGTGCCTGCCACGGGGGGACACAGAACACCGGGGAGCTGTTTTTT
CDR3 protein: CACHGGTQNTGELFF

clone size: .
V gene: TRBV27
D gene: TRBD1
J gene: TRBJ1-5
CDR3 DNA: TGTGCCAGCGGAGGACAGGGGTATCAGCCCCAGCATTTT
CDR3 protein: CASGGQGYQPQHF

clone size: .
V gene: TRBV11-2
D gene: TRBD2
J gene: TRBJ2-2
CDR3 DNA: TGTGCCAGCAGCTTTGCGACTAGCGGGGGGGCCAAGGCCGGGGAGCTGTTTTTT
CDR3 protein: CASSFATSGGAKAGELFF

clone size: .
V gene: TRBV18
D gene: TRBD2
J gene: TRBJ2-3
CDR3 DNA: TGTGCCAGCTCACCGGGACTAGCGGGGGGCCTTAGCACAGATACGCAGTATTTT
CDR3 protein: CASSPGLAGGLSTDTQYF

clone size: .
V gene: TRBV5-1
D gene: TRBD2
J gene: TRBJ2-3
CDR3 DNA: TGCGCCAGCAGCGTCGGACTAGCGGGGGGGGGTAGCACAGATACGCAGTATTTT
CDR3 protein: CASSVGLAGGGSTDTQYF